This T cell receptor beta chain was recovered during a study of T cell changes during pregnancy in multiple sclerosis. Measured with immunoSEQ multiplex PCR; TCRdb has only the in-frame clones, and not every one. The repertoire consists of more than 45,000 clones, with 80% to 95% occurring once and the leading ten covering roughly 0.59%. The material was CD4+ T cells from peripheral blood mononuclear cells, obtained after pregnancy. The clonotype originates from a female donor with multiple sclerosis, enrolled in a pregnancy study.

The CDR3 is CASSPELNEQYF. CDR3 nucleotide sequence: TGTGCCAGCAGTCCAGAATTGAACGAGCAGTACTTC. This rearrangement joins TRBV28 to TRBJ2-7; unclear D gene. CDR1 is MDHEN, CDR2 SYDVKM, per germline. V gave up 5 bases and J gave up 5 bases, with 10 bases separating them. This CDR3 is built from 12 residues.